This T cell receptor (beta chain) was identified during a study of memory CD4+ T cells and cytomegalovirus serostatus. Points from the study as a whole: Each of approximately 61 CMV-associated TCRbeta sequences occurred in one to five individuals. The CMV-associated TCR signature appears largely within the CD4+ memory repertoire.

Comments on this clone: As yet, its antigen is unknown.

In the authors' workflow: Out-of-frame sequences were removed, leaving around 2,000,000 distinct TCRbeta sequences. Using immunoSEQ multiplex PCR, the repertoire was profiled, and TCRdb retains in-frame clones only, with some absent. V and J calls and clone size follow that table, whereas D and trimming were derived from the DNA. The data hold more than 40,000 clones, with over 60% observed a single time. Single viable CD3+CD4+CD8-CD45RO+ cells were sorted as the memory CD4+ T cells. Serum IgG to CMV pp150, pp28, p38 and p52 defined serostatus. Material for sequencing was memory CD4+ T cells from blood. The sequence derives from an adult in good health and CMV-seronegative.

The CDR3 here is CASSKPHGNEQYF. The CDR3 DNA is TGTGCCAGCAGCAAGCCCCACGGGAACGAGCAGTACTTC. This chain joins TRBV14 and TRBJ2-7; D is possibly TRBD2 (5 bases). This CDR3 is 13 amino acids long. From germline, CDR1 is SGHDN and CDR2 FVKESK. Trimming took 5 bases from V and 5 from J, leaving 13 bases between them.